Given below is one T cell receptor beta chain in context. This sample is part of a study of cytomegalovirus exposure and HLA in healthy donors. The CDR3 totals 15 residues. CDR1 is SGHAT, CDR2 FQNNGV, per germline. V gave up 3 bases and J gave up 8 bases; unmatched junction bases: 7. Sampled while nominally healthy, donors likely had unrecorded immune exposures. PCR amplification relied on 60 Vbeta primers (plus 13 Jbeta primers). Assay used: immunoSEQ multiplex PCR; TCRdb lists only in-frame clones, some missing. This sample has roughly 120,000 clones, with 75% to 85% found just once. The source of this sequence is a man aged 45 to 65 in good health and CMV-seronegative. What was sequenced was PBMCs. V is TRBV11-2 and J is TRBJ1-6; 7 bases map to TRBD1. CDR3 protein: CASSFAGQNHSPLHF. CDR3 coding DNA: TGTGCCAGCAGCTTCGCGGGACAGAATCATTCACCCCTCCACTTT.